The 5 T cell receptor beta chains in this list originate from one sample, sequenced in a study of T cells after yellow fever vaccination. A single record per CDR3 protein comes from TCRdb applying MiXCR to the 5' RACE reads. The data contain a few hundred thousand distinct CDR3 sequences, around 4% of them singletons. Specimen: PBMCs, collected on the day of the yellow fever booster vaccination. Every receptor here comes from a man between 18 and 35 years old who received the YFV17D yellow fever vaccine.

This clonotype came up a few times. This chain joins TRBV5-1 and TRBJ1-2, with a possible D match to TRBD1 (5 bases). Germline CDR1 is SGHRS and CDR2 is YFSETQ. This CDR3 region has 13 residues. The V gene lost 5 bases and the J gene lost 3 bases, with 11 bases spanning the gap. CDR3 amino acids: CASSTGTDYGYTF. The CDR3, as DNA: TGCGCCAGCAGTACCGGGACGGACTATGGCTACACCTTC.

This clonotype has only a few counts. The chain carries TRBV5-1 and TRBJ2-5; no reliable D call. This CDR3 region has 14 residues. Germline assignment: CDR1 SGHRS and CDR2 YFSETQ. Trimming shortened V by 4 bases and J by 2 bases, and 12 bases separated the two germline ends. The CDR3 nucleotides are TGCGCCAGCAGCCTGGCGACGGTACAAGAGACCCAGTACTTC. This sequence encodes CASSLATVQETQYF.

CDR3 region: CASSPGQVTYEQYF. The CDR3 bases are TGTGCCAGCAGTCCGGGACAGGTGACCTACGAGCAGTACTTC. This rearrangement joins TRBV7-2 to TRBJ2-7, with 8 positions matching TRBD1. This CDR3 has 14 residues. After removal of 6 bases from V and 2 bases from J, the junction contained 6 bases not matched to a gene. Germline CDR1 and CDR2: SGHTA and FQGNSA.

This clonotype was recorded at least ten times. The chain is built from TRBV27 and TRBJ2-3; 12 nucleotides align to TRBD2. Germline CDR1 is MNHEY and CDR2 is SMNVEV (reference sequence). Germline trimming cut 2 bases from V and 4 bases from J; bases unmatched to any gene: 13. This CDR3 contains 19 residues. CDR3: CASSLRLAGARVAPDTQYF. The CDR3 nucleotides are TGTGCCAGCAGTTTAAGACTAGCGGGGGCGAGAGTAGCCCCAGATACGCAGTATTTT.

This clonotype was counted many times. The chain combines TRBV5-5 with TRBJ2-7; D not resolved. CDR3 size: 13 residues. The V end was cut by 5 bases, the J end by 2 bases, with 11 bases between. Germline CDR1 SGHKS, CDR2 YYEKEE (reference sequence). CDR3 residues: CASSLGITYEQYF. The CDR3 bases are TGTGCCAGCAGTCTGGGAATAACCTACGAGCAGTACTTC.